A single sample gave rise to the 31 T cell receptor beta chains below, sequenced in a study of T cell responses to AZD1222 COVID-19 vaccine. Sequenced by immunoSEQ multiplex PCR; TCRdb stores in-frame clones only, minus some. The sample includes roughly 110,000 clones, roughly 89% of them seen just once. Specimen: peripheral blood, collected on day 0 of AZD1222 vaccination. These receptors were collected from an adult in good health.

V and J are TRBV24-1 and TRBJ1-2, with D possibly matching TRBD1 (6 bases). Trimming left V 7 bases short and J 8 bases short, with 19 bases between. The CDR3 spans 14 residues. Germline values: CDR1 KGHDR, CDR2 SFDVKD. In nucleotides, the CDR3 is TGTGCCACCAGCTCTACCTCAGGGGAAGGCGGCTACACCTTC. Translating gives CATSSTSGEGGYTF.

The chain is built from TRBV6-2 or TRBV6-3 and TRBJ1-5, with a possible D match to TRBD1 (5 bases). The CDR3 consists of 17 residues. Germline V CDR1 and CDR2: MNHEY, SVGEGT. V was shortened by 0 bases and J by 7 bases, with 19 bases between the two germline ends. This CDR3 reads CASSYSAQGLRGQPQHF. The CDR3 DNA reads as TGTGCCAGCAGTTACTCGGCGCAGGGCCTAAGAGGGCAGCCCCAGCATTTT.

The chain joins TRBV12-2 to TRBJ2-2; TRBD2, the table's D call, was not compared with the DNA. TRBV12-2 is listed as a pseudogene. The CDR3 runs 18 residues. DNA of the CDR3: TGTGCAAGTCGCTTAGCGCGGGAGGGCGGGACGAACACCGGGGAGCTGTTTTTT. Amino acid sequence: CASRLAREGGTNTGELFF.

The gene calls are TRBV28 and TRBJ2-4; the match to TRBD1 covers 9 bases. The germline CDR1 and CDR2 sequences are MDHEN and SYDVKM. This CDR3 spans 16 amino acids. After removal of 5 bases from V and 0 bases from J, the junction contained 5 bases not matched to a gene. CDR3 in amino acids: CASSQDRGRAKNIQYF. CDR3 coding DNA: TGTGCCAGCAGTCAAGACAGGGGGAGAGCCAAAAACATTCAGTACTTC.

The rearrangement joins TRBV7-2 to TRBJ2-3; 7 bases match TRBD2. V was pared by 1 base and J by 4 bases, with 2 bases of the junction left unmatched. Germline CDR1 and CDR2: SGHTA and FQGNSA. The CDR3 spans 14 residues. CDR3 protein: CASSLEGGSDTQYF. CDR3 bases: TGTGCCAGCAGCTTAGAGGGAGGGTCAGATACGCAGTATTTT. Looking up the rest from reference TRBV7-2 and TRBJ2-3 gives the full variable domain: GAGVSQSPSNKVTEKGKDVELRCDPISGHTALYWYRQSLGQGLEFLIYFQGNSAPDKSGLPSDRFSAERTGGSVSTLTIQRTQQEDSAVYLCASSLEGGSDTQYFGPGTRLTVL.

The V and J genes are TRBV30 and TRBJ1-1; the match to TRBD1 covers 7 bases. The CDR3 is 14 residues long. J lost 6 bases, V lost 2 bases, and 9 bases had no gene match. The V gene's germline CDR1 is GTSNPN and CDR2 SVGIG (reference sequence). CDR3 sequence: CAWSFYPGTAEAFF. The CDR3 bases are TGTGCCTGGAGTTTCTACCCCGGGACAGCTGAAGCTTTCTTT.

The CDR3 reads CASSPPQRERIGETQYF. CDR3 nucleotide sequence: TGTGCCAGTAGTCCGCCGCAGCGGGAGCGAATAGGGGAGACCCAGTACTTC. The chain carries TRBV19 and TRBJ2-5; 8 nucleotides match TRBD2. Germline V CDR1 and CDR2: LNHDA, SQIVND (reference sequence). V shed 5 bases, J shed 5 bases, and the junction held 16 bases outside the gene matches. The CDR3 length is 17 residues.

The V and J genes are TRBV12-3 or TRBV12-4 and TRBJ2-7, with D perhaps being TRBD1 or TRBD2 (5 bases each). The V gene lost 8 bases and the J gene lost 9 bases, with 14 bases spanning the gap. The CDR3 is 11 amino acids. DNA of the CDR3: TGTGCCAGCTCGGGACGAGACGGGCAGTACTTC. This sequence encodes CASSGRDGQYF.

The V and J genes are TRBV28 and TRBJ1-2; the D gene is possibly TRBD1 (5 bases). V was shortened by 5 bases and J by 11 bases, with 18 bases between the two germline ends. CDR1 is MDHEN, CDR2 SYDVKM, per germline. The length of the CDR3 is 13 residues. The CDR3 nucleotides read TGTGCCAGCAGTCCCTTGGGGCAGTATTCTTACACCTTC. Protein sequence: CASSPLGQYSYTF.

The count of this clone is one. The CDR3 nucleotides read TGTGCCAGCAGCCATCGGGACGGACAAGAGACCCAGTACTTC. This gives the protein CASSHRDGQETQYF. The chain is built from TRBV5-4 and TRBJ2-5; D possibly uses TRBD1 or TRBD2 (5 bases each). Germline CDR1 is SGHNT and CDR2 is YYREEE (reference sequence). The length of the CDR3 is 14 residues. Trimming removed 4 bases from V and 2 bases from J, with 12 bases in between.

The gene calls are TRBV6-5 and TRBJ2-5; 7 bases are shared with TRBD1. CDR3 length equals 14 residues. After removal of 4 bases from V and 4 bases from J, the junction contained 6 bases not matched to a gene. Germline lookup yields CDR1 MNHEY and CDR2 SVGAGI. CDR3 loop: CASSFETGRETQYF. Here the CDR3 DNA reads TGTGCCAGCAGTTTTGAGACAGGGCGAGAGACCCAGTACTTC.

The sample holds a few counts of this clone. This chain connects TRBV19 to TRBJ2-2; TRBD2 matches at 7 bases. V shed 0 bases, J shed 5 bases, and the junction held 6 bases outside the gene matches. Germline-derived CDR1 and CDR2 are LNHDA and SQIVND (reference sequence). CDR3 length equals 16 residues. CDR3 nucleotides: TGTGCCAGTAGTATAGAGGGCGGGAGAGGGACCGGGGAGCTGTTTTTT. This encodes CASSIEGGRGTGELFF.

The chain recombines TRBV28 with TRBJ2-7, with TRBD2 matching 7 bases. Germline lookup yields CDR1 MDHEN and CDR2 SYDVKM. The CDR3 length is 15 residues. V lost 6 bases, J lost 2 bases, and 10 bases stayed unmatched. The CDR3, as DNA: TGTGCCAGCAGCCCCGGTGGCGGGAGAACCTACGAGCAGTACTTC. Translation: CASSPGGGRTYEQYF. Full variable domain (rest looked up from reference TRBV28 and TRBJ2-7): DVKVTQSSRYLVKRTGEKVFLECVQDMDHENMFWYRQDPGLGLRLIYFSYDVKMKEKGDIPEGYSVSREKKERFSLILESASTNQTSMYLCASSPGGGRTYEQYFGPGTRLTVT.

V is TRBV4-3 and J is TRBJ1-2; TRBD1 agrees at 8 bases. Germline lookup yields CDR1 LGHNA and CDR2 YSLEER. Losses at the gene ends were 0 bases for V and 4 bases for J; bases not matched to a gene: 7. The CDR3 has 16 amino acids. The CDR3 region is CASSQEGGQVGYGYTF. DNA of the CDR3: TGCGCCAGCAGCCAAGAAGGGGGACAGGTTGGCTATGGCTACACCTTC.

This clone was seen once. The genes are TRBV7-6 and TRBJ2-5, with D tentatively TRBD1 or TRBD2 (5 bases each). Trimming removed 3 bases at V and 1 base at J, with 9 bases between. Germline lookup yields CDR1 SGHVS and CDR2 FNYEAQ. The CDR3 runs to 14 residues. Here the CDR3 reads CASSLGRSQETQYF. The CDR3 DNA is TGTGCCAGCAGCTTGGGACGGAGCCAAGAGACCCAGTACTTC.

V is TRBV7-6 and J is TRBJ2-5; a weak D match, TRBD2 (6 bases). Trimming shortened V by 5 bases and J by 0 bases, and 22 bases separated the two germline ends. Germline V CDR1 and CDR2: SGHVS, FNYEAQ. There are 18 residues in the CDR3. CDR3 bases: TGTGCCAGCAGCCTAACCCTACCTCATGCTAGCGACCAAGAGACCCAGTACTTC. It translates to CASSLTLPHASDQETQYF.

The count of this clone is one. This chain uses TRBV14 with TRBJ2-3, with 8 bases identical to TRBD1. The CDR3 consists of 19 residues. V lost 0 bases, J lost 2 bases, and 13 bases stayed unmatched. Germline CDR1 is SGHDN and CDR2 is FVKESK. The CDR3 protein is CASSQDRGPTSRFTDTQYF. CDR3 bases: TGTGCCAGCAGCCAAGACAGGGGGCCCACTAGCCGATTCACAGATACGCAGTATTTT.

V is TRBV6-5 and J is TRBJ1-4; 7 bases fit TRBD1. The CDR3 loop spans 14 amino acids. CDR1 is MNHEY and CDR2 is SVGAGI in the germline V gene. The junction had 9 bases not matched to a gene; V was cut back by 6 bases and J by 8 bases. CDR3 in DNA: TGTGCCAGCAGCCCGACAGGGTTAGGAGAAAAACTGTTTTTT. Its protein is CASSPTGLGEKLFF.

This sequence joins TRBV28 and TRBJ1-4, with TRBD1 matching over 8 bases. This CDR3 comprises 16 residues. Germline V gene data show CDR1 as MDHEN and CDR2 as SYDVKM. The V gene end was trimmed by 1 base and the J gene end by 5 bases; junction bases not matched to a gene: 6. The DNA of the CDR3 is TGTGCCAGCAGTTTATTATCCGGGGACAGGAATGAAAAACTGTTTTTT. This gives the protein CASSLLSGDRNEKLFF.

V and J are TRBV10-3 and TRBJ2-3; unclear D gene. The CDR3 is 14 residues long. Trimming stripped 10 bases from V and 0 bases from J, with 14 bases between. Germline CDR1 ENHRY, CDR2 SYGVKD. The CDR3 DNA sequence: TGTGCCACCGGTGGCGGTACTAGCACAGATACGCAGTATTTT. Protein: CATGGGTSTDTQYF.

The chain links TRBV6-2 or TRBV6-3 to TRBJ2-6, with 9 bases lining up with TRBD1. The V gene's germline CDR1 is MNHEY and CDR2 SVGEGT. CDR3 length equals 18 residues. V lost 2 bases and J lost 2; bases outside the gene matches: 7. In DNA, the CDR3 is TGTGCCAGCAGTTACCCGGGACAGGGATTGGCTGGGGCCAACGTCCTGACTTTC. Translating gives CASSYPGQGLAGANVLTF.

This rearrangement joins TRBV29-1 to TRBJ1-1; TRBD1 matches 7 bases. This CDR3 comprises 15 residues. Unmatched junction bases numbered 14, after V lost 5 bases and J lost 5 bases. The germline gives CDR1 SQVTM, CDR2 ANQGSEA. In nucleotides, the CDR3 is TGCAGCGTTTATATCCTGGACAGGAGAAGGACTGAAGCTTTCTTT. This codes for CSVYILDRRRTEAFF. Together with reference TRBV29-1 and TRBJ1-1, the CDR3 gives the full variable domain: SAVISQKPSRDICQRGTSLTIQCQVDSQVTMMFWYRQQPGQSLTLIATANQGSEATYESGFVIDKFPISRPNLTFSTLTVSNMSPEDSSIYLCSVYILDRRRTEAFFGQGTRLTVV.

The chain carries TRBV7-3 and TRBJ1-1; D gene ambiguous. Germline V gene lookup returns CDR1 SGHTA and CDR2 FQGTGA. The V end was cut by 5 bases, the J end by 1 base, with 8 bases between. The CDR3 is 13 amino acids. CDR3 nucleotides: TGTGCCAGCAGCCCCGGACGGAACACTGAAGCTTTCTTT. Residues: CASSPGRNTEAFF.

The genes are TRBV2 and TRBJ2-1, with 7 bases lining up with TRBD1. The J segment lost 2 bases and the V segment lost 8 bases, leaving 9 bases of the junction unmatched. Germline-derived CDR1 and CDR2 are SNHLY and FYNNEI. CDR3 length: 15 residues. CDR3 amino acids: CASRTDRPTYNEQFF. The CDR3 region has the DNA TGTGCCAGCCGAACGGACAGGCCAACCTACAATGAGCAGTTCTTC.

The rearrangement uses TRBV6-6 and TRBJ2-5; tentative D call: TRBD2 (5 bases). This CDR3 comprises 13 residues. V was shortened by 5 bases and J by 4 bases, with 11 bases between the two germline ends. The germline gives CDR1 MNHNY, CDR2 SVGAGI (reference sequence). The CDR3 protein is CASSRADGETQYF. For the CDR3, the DNA is TGTGCCAGCAGTCGAGCGGATGGAGAGACCCAGTACTTC.

The chain has TRBV19 and TRBJ1-1; 7 nucleotides agree with TRBD1. Germline CDR1 and CDR2: LNHDA and SQIVND (reference sequence). The CDR3 runs to 13 residues. Trimming took 11 bases from V and 9 from J; bases not matched to a gene: 15. CDR3 DNA sequence: TGTGCCGGACGAGAACAGGGGAAAGGAAAAGCTTTCTTT. Amino acids: CAGREQGKGKAFF.

The chain carries TRBV4-1 and TRBJ2-2; D perhaps matches TRBD2 (5 bases). Germline CDR1 and CDR2: MGHRA and YSYEKL. V lost 0 bases, J lost 7 bases, and 15 bases lay in between. The CDR3 length is 16 residues. Here the CDR3 reads CASSQDWALAHGELFF. The CDR3 DNA is TGCGCCAGCAGCCAAGATTGGGCGCTAGCCCACGGGGAGCTGTTTTTT.

CDR3 sequence: CASSLGDRGPEKLFF. For the CDR3, the DNA is TGTGCCAGCAGCTTAGGGGACAGGGGGCCTGAAAAACTGTTTTTT. The J gene is TRBJ1-4, the V gene TRBV7-8, with TRBD1 identical over 12 bases. V trimming: 1 base; J trimming: 7 bases; junction bases outside the gene matches: 1. The CDR3 totals 15 residues. CDR1 SGHVS and CDR2 FQNEAQ come from the germline V gene.

The CDR3 spells CAVQRGSGLTYNEQFF. Written as DNA, the CDR3 is TGTGCCGTCCAACGAGGGAGTGGTCTTACCTACAATGAGCAGTTCTTC. The rearrangement links TRBV30 to TRBJ2-1; D is perhaps TRBD2 (5 bases). The CDR3 runs to 16 residues. Germline CDR1 reads GTSNPN; CDR2 reads SVGIG (reference sequence). Trimming removed 8 bases at V and 2 bases at J, with 22 bases between.

The J gene is TRBJ2-1, the V gene TRBV27; D not certain. The V end was cut by 5 bases, the J end by 6 bases, with 8 bases between. The CDR3 loop spans 12 amino acids. Germline V lookup: CDR1 MNHEY, CDR2 SMNVEV (reference sequence). The CDR3 reads CASSRTSNEQFF. CDR3 DNA: TGTGCCAGCAGTAGAACCAGCAATGAGCAGTTCTTC.

In nucleotides, the CDR3 is TGTGCCAGTAGTACCACCACCGGGACAGGGTTGGCTGGGGCCAACGTCCTGACTTTC. Amino acids: CASSTTTGTGLAGANVLTF. The genes are TRBV19 and TRBJ2-6; 9 bases are a match to TRBD1. Looked up from germline, CDR1 is LNHDA and CDR2 is SQIVND (reference sequence). The trim removed 4 bases at V and 2 bases at J, leaving 12 bases unmatched. The CDR3 is 19 residues long.